The TCR beta chain under discussion was sequenced for a study of patients and donors after allogeneic stem cell transplantation. TCRdb processed the RT-PCR reads anew with MiXCR; each CDR3 protein has one entry. The sample lists 40,000 to 45,000 distinct CDR3 sequences, under 35% seen once, with 72% in the top ten. CDR3 size: 15 residues. V lost 0 bases and J lost 1, with 8 bases in between. Germline CDR1 MGHRA, CDR2 YSYEKL. The sequencing sample was made of blood, either unsorted or a sorted T cell fraction (not recorded which). The chain recombines TRBV4-1 with TRBJ2-3; possible D gene TRBD1, 5 bases. This TCR was recovered from a human donor who was either an allogeneic HSCT recipient or a stem cell or donor lymphocyte infusion donor (not recorded which). It is not recorded whose cells these are; they may come from a transplant donor. This CDR3 is CASSQEGAGTDTQYF. As DNA, the CDR3 is TGCGCCAGCAGCCAAGAAGGGGCGGGCACAGATACGCAGTATTTT.